The clone carrying this T cell receptor (beta chain) was seen ten or more times. Its target is not known. The entry originates in a study of shared clonotypes between healthy human individuals. Each of the donors was a healthy adult who was HIV-negative and had not had a recent acute infection or vaccination. The germline V gene has CDR1 SGHRS and CDR2 YFSETQ. The CDR3 length is 15 residues. Unmatched junction bases numbered 5, after V lost 0 bases and J lost 2 bases. Study observations and caveats: Deeper or shallower sequencing was expected to change how clonotypes are shared among donors.

Deep-level settings were used for running the assay. Bulk PBMC genomic DNA spanned ten immunoSEQ deep plates. Sequencing used immunoSEQ multiplex PCR; TCRdb keeps in-frame clones, though not all of them. This sample has about 450,000 clones, with 70% to 80% found just once. This clonotype was sampled from a woman in her 40s in good health. Some clones in this sample may be carry-over from other donors' samples. This chain joins TRBV5-1 and TRBJ2-7; 7 nucleotides agree with TRBD2. Input material: PBMCs. The CDR3 bases are TGCGCCAGCAGCTTGGCCCCGGGAGGCCCCTACGAGCAGTACTTC. As protein: CASSLAPGGPYEQYF. Based on the CDR3 plus reference TRBV5-1 and TRBJ2-7, the full variable domain is KAGVTQTPRYLIKTRGQQVTLSCSPISGHRSVSWYQQTPGQGLQFLFEYFSETQRNKGNFPGRFSGRQFSNSRSEMNVSTLELGDSALYLCASSLAPGGPYEQYFGPGTRLTVT.